The entry below gives a single TCR beta chain sequence along with its context. This clonotype was counted only a few times. It lacks a known antigen. One base away there is no much larger clone; base qualities are not given. These data belong to a study of T cells in Graves' hyperthyroidism and ophthalmopathy (dated by TCRdb to 2018 to 2020). Background on the whole study: A discovery cohort of around 98 patients, 43 with Graves' ophthalmopathy and under 60 with stable Graves' hyperthyroidism, was used to find distinguishing TCR V-J signatures. Whether ophthalmopathy could be predicted prospectively was tested in an independent validation cohort made up of 18 to 20 hyperthyroidism patients plus 17 patients who later progressed to ophthalmopathy. For training and testing, the 100 or so patients in the discovery cohort were randomly divided in a 7:3 ratio. The study also compared thyroid tissue and blood T-cell repertoires from a handful of Graves' hyperthyroidism patients. Following sampling, methimazole starting at 30 mg daily was given to hyperthyroidism patients, and high-dose intravenous methylprednisolone was given to ophthalmopathy patients. TCR Vbeta CDR3 sequencing of 135 peripheral blood samples (fewer than 45 ophthalmopathy, about 80 hyperthyroidism and 17 progressor patients) is reported in the paper.

Beyond this particular receptor, the publication reports: In validation, the model predicted progression to ophthalmopathy a median of about 6.5 months before onset, with about 67% sensitivity and 72.22% specificity. Sample size was not statistically predetermined, and blinding of investigators to group allocation was not performed. In cross-validation, a model built on a 13 V-J signature told ophthalmopathy apart from stable hyperthyroidism with approximately 90% sensitivity and around 81% specificity, and in testing the same model reached 80%/75%. Blood samples also contained most of the expanded thyroid clonotypes (frequency above 0.001), which suggests that blood repertoires may reflect thyroid immune responses.

The TCR beta CDR3 regions were amplified from RNA transcripts. The TCR CDR3 was subjected to a first round of RT-PCR using the HTBI primer set and the Qiagen OneStep RT-PCR kit. The libraries were constructed in a second round of multiplex PCR and then size-selected and purified. Paired-end sequencing of the libraries was performed with 100 bp reads on an Illumina HiSeq2000. For the original study's pipeline: SOAPnuke was used to process the raw data, removing reads that contained adapters or uncalled bases, had a mean Phred below 15, or lacked an exact match to the constant primer or identifier. High-quality paired reads were merged using COPE v1.2.5, and each unique nucleotide sequence was defined as a clonotype. MiTCR v1.1 was used to align clonotypes to the IMGT TRBV, TRBD and TRBJ reference segments. The analysis was restricted to V-J combinations with a frequency above 0.0001, which together covered 98% to 99.2% of the repertoires. A TCS score was defined as the ratio between F50 (clonal expansion) and ExV (chaos), using BLOSUM62-based TCRdist between CDR3 peptides within each V-J. Welch's t-statistics and random forest reduced just over 500 V-J features to fewer than 15, which were used in a naive Bayes classifier (R e1071). The Morisita-Horn index was used to measure how similar the thyroid and blood repertoires were. TCRdb reprocessed the public reads (quality trimming at Q25 with fastp, clone calling with MiXCR) and kept in-frame beta chains. Rows with a matching CDR3 protein are joined into one entry that keeps the most common DNA and genes. TCRdb assigned the V and J calls; the authors' analysis was not used. The sample has around 660,000 distinct CDR3 sequences on record, nearly 45% of them singletons. Of the sample, approximately 7.2% falls within the top ten clones.

V loses 6 bases at its end and J loses 5 bases; junction bases beyond the gene matches: 4. Counted from cysteine to phenylalanine, this CDR3 has 13 amino acids. Solely the CDR3 DNA is kept, with 39 bases framed from the first base. CDR1 LNHDA and CDR2 SQIVND were looked up in the germline V gene (reference sequence). The study excluded patients with uncontrolled infections, other autoimmune diseases, pregnancy or lactation. Diagnoses were based on clinical symptoms, serum thyroxine and TRAb, thyroid ultrasound and orbital computed tomography. Trizol reagent was used to extract total RNA, and RNA quality was then checked on an Agilent 2100 Bioanalyzer.

Sequencing input: peripheral blood or thyroid tissue (not recorded which). The V and J genes are TRBV19 and TRBJ1-2, with TRBD1 identical over 9 junction bases. The receptor was derived from an adult man with Graves' disease, either hyperthyroidism or ophthalmopathy (not recorded which). Here is the DNA: TGTGCCAGTAGGACGACAGGGGGATATGGCTACACCTTC. Its translation is CASRTTGGYGYTF.